Described below is a single TCR beta chain sequence and its context. Which antigen it targets is not known. Per-nucleotide qualities are absent, and no much larger clonotype sits a single base away. The donors were 40 or so Caucasian individuals from Russia, aged 6 to 90 years, who were systemically healthy. Each donor gave 9.5 to 10 milliliters of peripheral blood, drawn into EDTA-treated Vacutainer tubes. Ficoll-Paque density-gradient centrifugation was used to isolate PBMCs, with at least 7 million per sample. Trizol reagent was used to extract total RNA from PBMCs, with at least 6 micrograms per sample. Naive CD45RAhigh/CD27high T cell percentages were measured by flow cytometry on a PBMC aliquot from every donor. The data belong to a study of blood T cells in healthy people across ages (dated by TCRdb to about 2015). Study-wide context: In model experiments, template switching captured roughly one uniquely barcoded TCR beta cDNA molecule for every two T cells. Using the same blood draw, the study looked at two additional independent replicas of 1 million unique cDNA reads for two donors, one aged 18 to 30 and the other aged 80 or older. The donors were split into four age groups: young (average about 16 years), middle-aged (around 37), aged (more than 55) and long-lived (approximately 80). To avoid experimental bias, donors of different ages were randomly spread across the sequencing lanes. The study measured age-related changes in TCR beta repertoire diversity using deep sequencing normalized with unique cDNA molecular identifiers.

Libraries were made using 5' RACE. Sequencing was performed on an Illumina HiSeq 2500. A second about 7 to 11 cycle PCR used a sample-barcoded 5' primer and a J-beta primer mix. Each TCR beta cDNA molecule received a unique molecular identifier from a template-switch 5' adaptor carrying 12 random nucleotides. Each sample yielded at least 3 million CDR3-containing paired-end reads. All of the RNA was converted into first-strand cDNA using the Mint cDNA synthesis kit, with a TRBC-specific oligonucleotide serving as the primer. Following uracil-DNA glycosylase treatment, all cDNA underwent a first 18-cycle PCR with the universal primers M1SS and BC2_uni_R. The source study handled its data this way. For normalization, 1 million high-quality reads, each with a distinct molecular identifier, were randomly selected from each sample. Instead of being binned into consensus sequences, reads with shared molecular identifiers were discarded. CDR3 identification, clonotype clustering and error correction used MiTCR with a Q25 quality threshold and the strictest error-elimination algorithm. A nonparametric unseen species model using Euler transformation provided a lower-bound estimate of total TCR beta diversity. The public sequencing data were trimmed at Q25 with fastp and processed into clonotypes with MiXCR by TCRdb, which kept only in-frame beta chains. Entries are consolidated by CDR3 protein sequence, retaining the most common genes and DNA. Here the V and J calls rest on TCRdb's processing, not on the authors' analysis. The sample table shows about 1 million distinct CDR3 sequences, and 45% are seen once. The top ten clonotypes cover about 19% of the sample.

Broad study findings and their caveats: Conclusive comparison of naive and antigen-experienced compartments was prevented by the profiling of bulk unsorted PBMCs. Total diversity estimates from one million sequenced T cells were considered lower bounds and underestimates. Observed TCR beta diversity per million T cells fell roughly linearly with age, and a significant reduction was already apparent by age around 36. The CMV infection status of donors was not known, potentially confounding age-related changes in expanded clonotypes. The long-lived group showed more naive CD4+ T cells, fewer expanded clones and increased TCR diversity than the aged group, suggesting age selection. Observed TCR beta diversity correlated strongly with the percentage of naive T cells measured by flow cytometry.

The CDR3 runs 15 amino acids, cysteine and phenylalanine included. CDR3 DNA only is kept here, 45 bases in frame from base 1. The junction shows trimming of 6 bases on V and 1 base on J, plus 13 bases between the germline ends. From a lookup of the germline V gene, CDR1 and CDR2 are MRHNA and SNTAGT. This chain is built from TRBV6-4 and TRBJ2-1; a weak D assignment points to TRBD1 (6 bases agree). The sequence derives from a woman aged 60-70 years in good health. Sequencing was carried out using blood. DNA sequence: TGTGCCAGCAGCCCCAGGGGAAGATCCTACAATGAGCAGTTCTTC. This codes for CASSPRGRSYNEQFF.